Shown below are 13 T cell receptor beta chains from a single sample sequenced in a study of OX40 agonist ivuxolimab in advanced cancers. Clones were sequenced by immunoSEQ multiplex PCR, and TCRdb holds only the in-frame ones, with some missing. The data hold 30,000 or so clones, with 79% observed a single time. Here the sequenced sample was CD4+ or CD8+ T cells sorted from blood, taken in a trial of the OX40 agonist ivuxolimab. All receptors come from an adult with an advanced solid tumor such as melanoma, head and neck, liver or kidney cancer.

CDR3 coding DNA: TGTGCCAGCAGCACAACCGAGACAGACCCTTCGGAAGCTTTCTTT. Protein: CASSTTETDPSEAFF. The gene calls are TRBV7-3 and TRBJ1-1; D is perhaps TRBD1 (5 bases). Trimming cost V 5 bases and J 8 bases, with 21 bases left between them. Germline values: CDR1 SGHTA, CDR2 FQGTGA. This CDR3 is built from 15 residues.

The rearrangement joins TRBV30 to TRBJ1-2, with D unclear. The V and J ends lost 3 bases and 2 bases respectively, with 10 bases between them. The CDR3 has 13 amino acids. Germline CDR1 is GTSNPN and CDR2 is SVGIG (reference sequence). The DNA of the CDR3 is TGTGCCTGGAGCCTGGAGGGAAACTATGGCTACACCTTC. This translates into CAWSLEGNYGYTF. The whole variable domain, filled in from reference TRBV30 and TRBJ1-2, reads SQTIHQWPATLVQPVGSPLSLECTVEGTSNPNLYWYRQAAGRGLQLLFYSVGIGQISSEVPQNLSASRPQDRQFILSSKKLLLSDSGFYLCAWSLEGNYGYTFGSGTRLTVV.

The chain employs TRBV6-1 and TRBJ2-7; TRBD2 matches at 9 bases. V shed 5 bases, J shed 3 bases, and the junction held 5 bases outside the gene matches. The length of the CDR3 is 14 residues. The germline CDR1 and CDR2 sequences are MNHNS and SASEGT. The CDR3 loop reads CASSNSGGLYEQYF. The CDR3 coding sequence is TGTGCCAGCAGTAATAGCGGGGGTCTCTACGAGCAGTACTTC.

This clone was picked up a small number of times. The chain is built from TRBV14 and TRBJ1-2; TRBD1 agrees at 8 bases. The CDR3 loop spans 14 amino acids. Germline loops: CDR1 SGHDN, CDR2 FVKESK. J lost 7 bases, V lost 0 bases, and 4 bases had no gene match. CDR3 sequence: CASSQDLTGGGYTF. The CDR3 DNA reads as TGTGCCAGCAGCCAAGATCTAACAGGGGGTGGCTACACCTTC.

The chain links TRBV7-3 to TRBJ2-3, with D maybe TRBD2 (5 bases). CDR1 and CDR2 (germline): SGHTA, FQGTGA. The germline V and J ends were trimmed by 0 bases and 1 base, with 14 bases remaining between them. The CDR3 is made up of 17 amino acids. In DNA, the CDR3 is TGTGCCAGCAGCTTAACGTTAGGAGGCTACGGCACAGATACGCAGTATTTT. Its translation: CASSLTLGGYGTDTQYF.

V and J are TRBV7-6 and TRBJ2-2; D possibly corresponds to TRBD1 (6 bases). V was cut by 0 bases and J by 7 bases, with 9 bases left in between. Germline-derived CDR1 and CDR2 are SGHVS and FNYEAQ. The CDR3 spans 14 residues. The CDR3 loop is CASSLAQGGGELFF. The CDR3 nucleotides are TGTGCCAGCAGCTTAGCACAGGGCGGCGGGGAGCTGTTTTTT.

Here the CDR3 DNA reads TGTGCCAGCAGCAAACGAAGGGCTTTAGCCTACAATGAGCAGTTCTTC. Translated, it gives CASSKRRALAYNEQFF. V usage is TRBV21-1 and J usage is TRBJ2-1. TRBV21-1 corresponds to a pseudogene. The CDR3 totals 16 residues.

The chain has TRBV11-2 and TRBJ1-3; D uncertain. This CDR3 region has 11 residues. Trimming removed 3 bases from V and 7 bases from J, with 4 bases in between. Germline CDR1 reads SGHAT; CDR2 reads FQNNGV. The CDR3 region is CASSFRNTIYF. CDR3 sequence (DNA): TGTGCCAGCAGCTTCCGGAACACCATATATTTT.

This clone was found a few times. The chain links TRBV9 to TRBJ2-7, with a weak D call TRBD2 (6 bases). Germline CDR1 and CDR2: SGDLS and YYNGEE. V was trimmed by 0 bases and J by 3 bases, leaving 13 bases between them. The CDR3 runs to 15 residues. Written as DNA, the CDR3 is TGTGCCAGCAGCGTAGGGGCGGGGTCAATCTACGAGCAGTACTTC. Protein product: CASSVGAGSIYEQYF.

This clone has just a few counts. V and J are TRBV2 and TRBJ1-4, with D unresolved. This CDR3 has 12 amino acids. V was shortened by 7 bases and J by 10 bases, with 13 bases between the two germline ends. Germline values: CDR1 SNHLY, CDR2 FYNNEI. The DNA of the CDR3 is TGTGCCAGCATTCTCGACCGGGGAAAACTGTTTTTT. Protein sequence: CASILDRGKLFF.

The V gene is TRBV6-5, the J gene TRBJ1-3; 8 bases line up with TRBD1. Germline CDR1 reads MNHEY; CDR2 reads SVGAGI. The CDR3 extends over 15 amino acids. V was clipped by 6 bases and J by 2 bases; unmatched bases: 6. As DNA, the CDR3 is TGTGCCAGCAGCCCCGGACAGGGAGCTGGAAACACCATATATTTT. Protein product: CASSPGQGAGNTIYF.

The CDR3 spells CASSLLGTSRFQETQYF. The CDR3 DNA follows: TGTGCCAGCAGTTTACTCGGGACTAGCAGATTCCAAGAGACCCAGTACTTC. V is TRBV28 and J is TRBJ2-5; 9 bases match TRBD2. V shed 2 bases, J shed 1 base, and the junction held 8 bases outside the gene matches. Germline loops: CDR1 MDHEN, CDR2 SYDVKM. The CDR3 spans 17 residues.

This chain uses TRBV28 with TRBJ2-7; D might be TRBD1 (6 bases). This CDR3 has 15 amino acids. Trimming pared 7 bases from V and 0 bases from J, leaving 16 bases between. The germline V gene encodes CDR1 MDHEN and CDR2 SYDVKM. The chain's CDR3 is CASTGVQTLSYEQYF. The CDR3 region has the DNA TGTGCCAGCACAGGGGTACAAACTCTCTCCTACGAGCAGTACTTC.